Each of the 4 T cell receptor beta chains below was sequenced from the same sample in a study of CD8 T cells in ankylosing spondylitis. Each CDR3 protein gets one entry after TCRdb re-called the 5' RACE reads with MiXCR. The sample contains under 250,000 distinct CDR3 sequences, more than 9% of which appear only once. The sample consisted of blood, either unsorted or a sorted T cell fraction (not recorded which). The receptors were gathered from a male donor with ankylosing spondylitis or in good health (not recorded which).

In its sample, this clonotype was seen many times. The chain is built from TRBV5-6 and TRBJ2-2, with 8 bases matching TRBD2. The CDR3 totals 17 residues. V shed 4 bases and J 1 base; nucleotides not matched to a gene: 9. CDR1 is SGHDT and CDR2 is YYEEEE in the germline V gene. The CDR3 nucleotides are TGTGCCAGCAGCCAGAGGGTAGCGGGGATGAACACCGGGGAGCTGTTTTTT. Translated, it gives CASSQRVAGMNTGELFF.

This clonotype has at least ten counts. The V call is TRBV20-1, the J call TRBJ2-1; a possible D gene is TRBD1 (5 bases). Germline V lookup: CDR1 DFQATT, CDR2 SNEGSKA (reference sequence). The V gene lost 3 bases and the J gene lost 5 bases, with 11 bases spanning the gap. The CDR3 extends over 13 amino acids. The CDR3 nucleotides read TGCAGTGCTAGCCCCAGGGTGGACAATGAGCAGTTCTTC. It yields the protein CSASPRVDNEQFF.

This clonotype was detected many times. The CDR3 loop reads CASNPGHGAEAFF. CDR3 DNA: TGTGCCAGCAACCCAGGGCATGGGGCTGAAGCTTTCTTT. The chain links TRBV2 to TRBJ1-1; perhaps TRBD1 as D (5 bases). CDR1 is SNHLY and CDR2 is FYNNEI in the germline V gene. Trimming shortened V by 7 bases and J by 6 bases, and 15 bases separated the two germline ends. The CDR3 has 13 residues.

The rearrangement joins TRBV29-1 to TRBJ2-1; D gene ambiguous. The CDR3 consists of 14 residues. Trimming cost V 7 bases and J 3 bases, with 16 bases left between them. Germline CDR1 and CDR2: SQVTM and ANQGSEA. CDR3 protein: CSDWITDNYNEQFF. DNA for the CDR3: TGCAGCGATTGGATTACAGATAACTACAATGAGCAGTTCTTC.